This T cell receptor (beta chain) was captured in a study of T-cell memory formation after mild COVID-19. Study details: The study found TCR clusters largely donor specific.

TCRdb re-analysed the 5' RACE reads in MiXCR, keeping a single row per CDR3 protein. The data hold under 450,000 distinct CDR3 sequences, with 20% to 25% observed a single time. This clonotype was observed at least ten times. The CDR3 extends over 14 amino acids. With 1 base removed from V and 7 bases from J, the gap between germline ends came to 12 bases. Germline V gene data show CDR1 as SGHTA and CDR2 as FQGNSA. Material for sequencing was PBMCs or a T cell subset sorted from them (not recorded which). This chain joins TRBV7-2 and TRBJ2-3; D is ambiguous. The receptor comes from a man aged 18 to 30 who had mild COVID-19 (a few samples of this study predate the infection). Cell type and time point are not known. The DNA for the CDR3 is TGTGCCAGCAGCTTAGTGGGCGGCGAATATACGCAGTATTTT. Residues: CASSLVGGEYTQYF.